This T cell receptor (beta chain) stems from a study of control samples from healthy donors and cancer patients. Trimming left V 5 bases short and J 6 bases short, with 17 bases between. The CDR3 is made up of 15 amino acids. The germline CDR1 and CDR2 sequences are SGHAT and FQNNGV. Clones were sequenced by immunoSEQ multiplex PCR, and TCRdb holds only the in-frame ones, with some missing. This repertoire shows roughly 80,000 clones, approximately 92% found once; its top ten account for 5.8%. This receptor was identified in a woman aged 55-69 years in good health. The chain carries TRBV11-2 and TRBJ2-1; a weak D match, TRBD2 (6 bases). Specimen: blood. CDR3 bases: TGTGCCAGCAGCGCCGCGGGGTATCAGGGCAATGAGCAGTTCTTC. It codes for CASSAAGYQGNEQFF.